Here is one T cell receptor beta chain with its context. This sample was included in a study of blood T cell repertoires in COVID-19. Per the original methods: Researchers report that nucleated cell counts were estimated from reference gene primer amplification. Here immunoSEQ multiplex PCR was the method, and the copy in TCRdb shows in-frame clones only, minus some. V, J and clone size were drawn from that table, and D and trimming were deduced from the DNA. The sample gives roughly 14,000 clones, roughly 88% of which show up once; approximately 25% is in the top ten. Deletions cut 4 bases from V and 8 bases from J, with 11 bases between. The CDR3 covers 12 residues. Germline values: CDR1 MDHEN, CDR2 SYDVKM.

Material for sequencing was peripheral blood. This rearrangement joins TRBV28 to TRBJ1-2; D is uncertain. This TCR derives from a woman aged 45 to 65 with active or convalescent COVID-19. The CDR3 protein is CASSSSTRGYTF. CDR3 DNA: TGTGCCAGCAGTTCTTCTACTAGGGGCTACACCTTC.